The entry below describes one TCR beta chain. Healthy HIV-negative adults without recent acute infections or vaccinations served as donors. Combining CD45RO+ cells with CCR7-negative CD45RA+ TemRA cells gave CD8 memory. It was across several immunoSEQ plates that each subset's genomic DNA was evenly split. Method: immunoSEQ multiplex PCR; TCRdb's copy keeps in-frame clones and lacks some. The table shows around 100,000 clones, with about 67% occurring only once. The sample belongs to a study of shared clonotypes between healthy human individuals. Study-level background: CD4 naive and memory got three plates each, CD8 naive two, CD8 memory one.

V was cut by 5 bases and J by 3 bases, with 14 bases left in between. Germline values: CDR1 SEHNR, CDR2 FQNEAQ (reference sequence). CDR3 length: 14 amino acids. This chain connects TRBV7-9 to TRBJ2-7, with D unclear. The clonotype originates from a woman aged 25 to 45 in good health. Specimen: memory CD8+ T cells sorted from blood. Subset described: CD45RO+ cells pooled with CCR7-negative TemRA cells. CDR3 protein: CASSPQRSYYEQYF. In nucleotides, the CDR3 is TGTGCCAGCAGCCCTCAACGCAGTTACTACGAGCAGTACTTC.